This is a list of T cell receptor beta chains from one sample in a study of PD-1 blockade in classical Hodgkin lymphoma. Measured with immunoSEQ multiplex PCR; TCRdb has only the in-frame clones, and not every one. The table has roughly 11,000 clones, roughly 80% seen once. The sequencing used CD8+ T cells from blood, collected at baseline. All receptors derive from a human donor with classical Hodgkin lymphoma. CDR3s include the opening cysteine and the closing phenylalanine or tryptophan. D genes are given only for firm matches. A clone size is listed for some rows: how often the clone was seen (once, few, many), or a class if it is expanded.

j_call v_call clone_size d_call cdr3_aa cdr3_nt
TRBJ2-7 TRBV4-1 - TRBD2 CASSQEPPLADYPYEQYF TGCGCCAGCAGCCAAGAGCCGCCCCTAGCGGACTACCCCTACGAGCAGTACTTC
TRBJ2-3 TRBV28 - TRBD2 CASSSPTSEGTDTQYF TGTGCCAGCAGTTCCCCCACTAGCGAAGGCACAGATACGCAGTATTTT
TRBJ2-1 TRBV6-1 - TRBD1 CASSEEEGQGHNEQFF TGTGCCAGCAGTGAAGAAGAGGGACAGGGACACAATGAGCAGTTCTTC
TRBJ2-3 TRBV27 - - CASSPYNGPVDTQYF TGTGCCAGCAGCCCCTACAATGGTCCCGTGGATACGCAGTATTTT
TRBJ1-1 TRBV30 few - CAWSVIGGAEAFF TGTGCCTGGAGTGTTATAGGAGGGGCTGAAGCTTTCTTT
TRBJ2-7 TRBV27 - TRBD1 CASSITPGQSSYEQYF TGTGCCAGCAGCATAACTCCGGGACAGTCATCCTACGAGCAGTACTTC
TRBJ1-1 TRBV27 - - CASSFTDGMNTEAFF TGTGCCAGCAGTTTCACGGACGGGATGAACACTGAAGCTTTCTTT
TRBJ2-5 TRBV4-3 once TRBD1 CASSRDRGILETQYF TGCGCCAGCAGCCGGGACAGGGGGATTTTGGAGACCCAGTACTTC
TRBJ2-7 TRBV19 - TRBD1 CASSIGQDYEQYF TGTGCCAGTAGTATCGGACAGGACTACGAGCAGTACTTC
TRBJ1-2 TRBV15 - - CATSRDMYLNYGYTF TGTGCCACCAGCAGAGATATGTATCTCAACTATGGCTACACCTTC
TRBJ2-7 TRBV5-8 - - CASSFTGTSTYEQYF TGTGCCAGCAGCTTTACAGGGACCAGCACCTACGAGCAGTACTTC
TRBJ1-4 TRBV27 - TRBD1 CASSPSGTGAWQGEKLFF TGTGCCAGCAGTCCGTCCGGGACAGGGGCCTGGCAGGGGGAAAAACTGTTTTTT
TRBJ2-7 TRBV25-1 few - CASSESGRHYEQYF TGTGCCAGCAGTGAATCGGGAAGACACTACGAGCAGTACTTC
TRBJ2-2 TRBV1 - - CTSSQKTSGNTGELFF TGCACCAGCAGCCAAAAGACTAGCGGGAACACCGGGGAGCTGTTTTTT
TRBJ1-2 TRBV28 - - CASSLGTGNYGYTF TGTGCCAGCAGTTTAGGAACGGGGAACTATGGCTACACCTTC
TRBJ2-7 TRBV29-1 - TRBD1 CSTWDSSYEQYF TGCAGCACCTGGGACAGCTCCTACGAGCAGTACTTC
TRBJ1-2 TRBV4-1 once TRBD1 CASSQVTGGNYGYTF TGCGCCAGCAGCCAAGTGACAGGGGGCAACTATGGCTACACCTTC
TRBJ2-2 TRBV6-5 - TRBD2 CASSTGTISPGELFF TGTGCCAGCAGTACCGGGACTATAAGTCCCGGGGAGCTGTTTTTT
TRBJ2-7 TRBV7-9 few - CASSFSSAAYEQYF TGTGCCAGCAGCTTTTCGTCCGCGGCGTACGAGCAGTACTTC
TRBJ1-5 TRBV4-2 few - CASSQGWTLSNQPQHF TGTGCCAGCAGCCAAGGGTGGACTCTGAGCAATCAGCCCCAGCATTTT
TRBJ2-5 TRBV5-8 - - CASSFGRETQYF TGTGCCAGCAGCTTTGGTCGAGAGACCCAGTACTTC
TRBJ1-2 TRBV29-1 few - CSVEVGDRQIYGYTF TGCAGCGTTGAGGTAGGGGATAGGCAGATCTATGGCTACACCTTC
TRBJ1-1 TRBV6-1 - TRBD1 CASSDHLGTGGTEAFF TGTGCCAGCAGTGATCACCTCGGGACAGGGGGGACTGAAGCTTTCTTT
TRBJ2-7 TRBV27 - - CASSLGYEQYF TGTGCCAGCAGTTTAGGGTACGAGCAGTACTTC
TRBJ1-1 TRBV12-5 once TRBD1 CASGLWTGVNTEAFF TGTGCTAGTGGTTTGTGGACAGGAGTGAACACTGAAGCTTTCTTT
TRBJ1-2 TRBV5-8 - - CASSQDRPSMVGYTF TGTGCCAGCAGCCAAGACAGACCTAGCATGGTTGGCTACACCTTC
TRBJ1-4 TRBV6-5 - TRBD1 CASSYSGRGDEKLFF TGTGCCAGCAGTTACTCCGGCAGGGGGGACGAAAAACTGTTTTTT
TRBJ2-7 TRBV7-9 - TRBD2 CASSRGSLAGGPSPGEQYF TGTGCCAGCAGCCGGGGGTCACTAGCGGGAGGGCCTTCCCCCGGCGAGCAGTACTTC
TRBJ2-6 TRBV7-9 - - CASSLARGRAGANVLTF TGTGCCAGCAGCTTAGCTCGGGGCAGGGCTGGGGCCAACGTCCTGACTTTC